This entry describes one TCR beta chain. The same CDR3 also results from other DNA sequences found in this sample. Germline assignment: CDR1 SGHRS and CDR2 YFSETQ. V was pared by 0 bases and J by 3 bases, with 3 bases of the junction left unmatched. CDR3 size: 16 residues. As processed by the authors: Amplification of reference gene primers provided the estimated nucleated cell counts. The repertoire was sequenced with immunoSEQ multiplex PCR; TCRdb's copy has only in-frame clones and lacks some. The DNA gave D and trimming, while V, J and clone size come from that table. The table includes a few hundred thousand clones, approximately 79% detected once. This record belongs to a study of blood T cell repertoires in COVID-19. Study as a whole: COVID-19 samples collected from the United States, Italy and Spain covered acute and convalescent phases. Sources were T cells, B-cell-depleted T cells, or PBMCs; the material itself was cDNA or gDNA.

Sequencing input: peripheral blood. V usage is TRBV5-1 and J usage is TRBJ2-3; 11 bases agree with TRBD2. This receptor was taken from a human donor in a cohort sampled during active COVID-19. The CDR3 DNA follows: TGCGCCAGCAGCTTGGGTCTAGCGGGAGGAACAGATACGCAGTATTTT. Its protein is CASSLGLAGGTDTQYF.